The 16 T cell receptor beta chains given below trace back to one sample, sequenced in a study of OX40 agonist ivuxolimab in advanced cancers. The repertoire was sequenced with immunoSEQ multiplex PCR; TCRdb's copy has only in-frame clones and lacks some. The table shows some 70,000 clones, with about 85% occurring only once. The source was CD4+ or CD8+ T cells sorted from blood, collected in a trial of the OX40 agonist ivuxolimab. These receptors all stem from an adult with an advanced solid tumor such as melanoma, head and neck, liver or kidney cancer.

The genes are TRBV28 and TRBJ2-5, with D maybe TRBD1 (5 bases). Trimming removed 6 bases from V and 1 base from J, with 9 bases in between. The CDR3 is 13 residues long. Germline lookup yields CDR1 MDHEN and CDR2 SYDVKM. The CDR3 loop is CASRQDPQETQYF. The CDR3 DNA is TGTGCCAGCAGACAGGACCCCCAAGAGACCCAGTACTTC.

V usage is TRBV6-6 and J usage is TRBJ2-7; D is perhaps TRBD2 (5 bases). Per the germline V gene, CDR1 is MNHNY and CDR2 is SVGAGI (reference sequence). V lost 6 bases, J lost 2 bases, and 14 bases lay in between. The CDR3 runs to 14 residues. The CDR3 coding sequence is TGTGCCAGCAGCCCCGGGGTACAAGCCTACGAGCAGTACTTC. This encodes CASSPGVQAYEQYF.

V gene TRBV29-1 combines with J gene TRBJ2-3, with a possible D match to TRBD2 (6 bases). This CDR3 contains 15 residues. Germline-derived CDR1 and CDR2 are SQVTM and ANQGSEA. Between the trimmed V and J ends, which lost 1 base and 2 bases, there was a span of 13 bases. CDR3 nucleotide sequence: TGCAGCGTTGAAGTGGAGGGGCCCGACACAGATACGCAGTATTTT. Its translation is CSVEVEGPDTDTQYF.

The rearrangement links TRBV30 to TRBJ1-3; D gene ambiguous. The germline CDR1 and CDR2 sequences are GTSNPN and SVGIG (reference sequence). The CDR3 extends over 14 amino acids. The V end lost 0 bases, the J end lost 4 bases, and 10 bases lay between the germline ends. CDR3 nucleotides: TGTGCCTGGAGTGTACTCCGGGCCGGAAACACCATATATTTT. Protein: CAWSVLRAGNTIYF.

The V gene is TRBV5-4, the J gene TRBJ2-3; no reliable D call. The CDR3 is 12 residues long. Germline assignment: CDR1 SGHNT and CDR2 YYREEE (reference sequence). V lost 4 bases, J lost 3 bases, and 6 bases lay in between. The CDR3 DNA reads TGTGCCAGCAGCCCCGGGACAGATACGCAGTATTTT. This sequence encodes CASSPGTDTQYF.

The chain combines TRBV4-3 with TRBJ2-7; 7 nucleotides match TRBD1. There are 15 residues in the CDR3. Per germline, CDR1 LGHNA and CDR2 YSLEER. V gave up 0 bases and J gave up 7 bases; unmatched junction bases: 9. This CDR3 reads CASSQDSQGLGEQYF. The CDR3 DNA follows: TGCGCCAGCAGCCAAGATTCACAGGGGTTGGGGGAGCAGTACTTC.

As DNA, the CDR3 is TGTGCCAGCAGGACCTCTGTAGCGGGACCCCCCCATGAGCAGTTCTTC. It codes for CASRTSVAGPPHEQFF. The gene calls are TRBV2 and TRBJ2-1; 8 nucleotides match TRBD2. The CDR3 loop spans 16 amino acids. J was trimmed by 8 bases and V by 6 bases; bases with no gene match: 15. The germline V gene has CDR1 SNHLY and CDR2 FYNNEI.

This clone turned up a few times. The chain joins TRBV19 to TRBJ2-7; TRBD1 matches at 7 bases. Trimming removed 5 bases from V and 1 base from J; junction bases left unmatched: 11. This CDR3 comprises 16 residues. CDR1 is LNHDA and CDR2 is SQIVND in the germline V gene (reference sequence). CDR3 sequence: CASSPDRPTTSYEQYF. The CDR3 coding sequence is TGTGCCAGTAGTCCGGACAGGCCCACTACTTCCTACGAGCAGTACTTC.

The V and J genes are TRBV7-6 and TRBJ2-1; 10 bases line up with TRBD1. The CDR3 spans 15 residues. Trimming cost V 5 bases and J 2 bases; bases outside gene matches: 3. Germline CDR1 SGHVS, CDR2 FNYEAQ. CDR3 in DNA: TGTGCCAGCAGCCAGGACAGGGGGGCCTACAATGAGCAGTTCTTC. It codes for CASSQDRGAYNEQFF.

The rearrangement links TRBV6-5 to TRBJ2-3; weak D call: TRBD2 (7 bases). Per the germline V gene, CDR1 is MNHEY and CDR2 is SVGAGI. CDR3 size: 15 residues. Deletions cut 1 base from V and 5 bases from J, with 13 bases between. CDR3 sequence: CASSYFRGAVDTQYF. The DNA of the CDR3 is TGTGCCAGCAGTTACTTCCGGGGGGCGGTAGATACGCAGTATTTT.

V is TRBV30 and J is TRBJ2-5, with a tentative D call TRBD2 (7 bases). Germline loops: CDR1 GTSNPN, CDR2 SVGIG (reference sequence). The length of the CDR3 is 14 residues. The germline V and J ends were trimmed by 3 bases and 4 bases, with 15 bases remaining between them. The CDR3 sequence is CAWSAGGPSETQYF. CDR3 bases: TGTGCCTGGAGCGCCGGGGGGCCCTCAGAGACCCAGTACTTC.

The chain combines TRBV7-2 with TRBJ1-1; D gene uncertain. The CDR3 totals 14 residues. The germline V gene encodes CDR1 SGHTA and CDR2 FQGNSA. Trimming cost V 0 bases and J 1 base, with 6 bases left between them. CDR3 loop: CASSLAGRNTEAFF. CDR3 coding DNA: TGTGCCAGCAGCTTAGCAGGGCGGAACACTGAAGCTTTCTTT.

The chain links TRBV18 to TRBJ1-3; possibly TRBD1 for D (5 bases). Trimming shortened V by 2 bases and J by 4 bases, and 18 bases separated the two germline ends. The CDR3 consists of 17 residues. Germline V gene lookup returns CDR1 KGHSH and CDR2 LQKENI. CDR3 nucleotide sequence: TGTGCCAGCTCACCAAGGGGACCGAACAATTCAGGAAACACCATATATTTT. Residues: CASSPRGPNNSGNTIYF. The full variable domain, with the rest looked up from reference TRBV18 and TRBJ1-3, is NAGVMQNPRHLVRRRGQEARLRCSPMKGHSHVYWYRQLPEEGLKFMVYLQKENIIDESGMPKERFSAEFPKEGPSILRIQQVVRGDSAAYFCASSPRGPNNSGNTIYFGEGSWLTVV.

This chain joins TRBV7-3 and TRBJ2-5, with D perhaps matching TRBD2 (7 bases). CDR1 is SGHTA and CDR2 is FQGTGA in the germline V gene. CDR3 length: 14 residues. Trimming left V 4 bases short and J 5 bases short, with 14 bases between. Here the CDR3 DNA reads TGTGCCAGCAGCTCCGCGGGGGCGGGGGAGACCCAGTACTTC. Its protein is CASSSAGAGETQYF.

This sequence joins TRBV27 and TRBJ1-5; a weak D match, TRBD1 (5 bases). Per germline, CDR1 MNHEY and CDR2 SMNVEV (reference sequence). This CDR3 is built from 15 residues. The ends were cut back, 7 bases at V and 7 bases at J, with 20 bases in the middle. The CDR3 is CASTPSRGSRQPQHF. CDR3 in DNA: TGTGCCAGCACCCCCTCTAGGGGTTCCAGGCAGCCCCAGCATTTT.

The chain employs TRBV4-2 and TRBJ2-7; 10 nucleotides agree with TRBD2. The germline CDR1 and CDR2 sequences are LGHNA and YNFKEQ. The CDR3 covers 18 residues. J was trimmed by 3 bases and V by 0 bases; bases with no gene match: 11. CDR3 nucleotides: TGTGCCAGCAGCCAAGAGCACACCTCTAGCGGGAGTTTCTACGAGCAGTACTTC. Its protein product is CASSQEHTSSGSFYEQYF.